The 20 T cell receptor beta chains below were found in one sample sequenced in a study of T-cell reconstitution after alpha-beta-depleted transplantation in children. TCRbeta library construction was performed incorporating unique molecular identifiers. Each CDR3 protein is one row after TCRdb ran MiXCR on the PCR reads. In the table there are some 600,000 distinct CDR3 sequences, approximately 12% of which are singletons. This sample comprised PBMCs, mostly from graft donor cells, obtained 360 days after TCRalphabeta/CD19-depleted stem cell transplant. These receptors were collected from a male patient aged 5 to 17 who had a stem cell transplant for acute myeloid leukemia, so the T cells may come from the graft donor.

This clonotype was counted at least ten times. The chain couples TRBV20-1 to TRBJ2-7; 10 positions agree with TRBD2. CDR1 DFQATT and CDR2 SNEGSKA come from the germline V gene (reference sequence). With V trimmed by 2 bases and J by 3 bases, 7 bases remained unmatched. This CDR3 is built from 15 residues. The CDR3 region has the DNA TGCAGTGCTAGACTAGCGGGAGACAGGGACTACGAGCAGTACTTC. It yields the protein CSARLAGDRDYEQYF.

In its sample, this clonotype was seen a few times. The chain couples TRBV28 to TRBJ2-1, with a weak D call TRBD2 (5 bases). CDR1 and CDR2 (germline): MDHEN, SYDVKM. V lost 5 bases to trimming and J lost 6 bases, with 14 bases between them. The CDR3 sequence is 14 residues long. CDR3 sequence: CASSPGRLSNEQFF. CDR3 sequence (DNA): TGTGCCAGCAGTCCGGGGAGACTTAGCAATGAGCAGTTCTTC.

This clonotype was observed many times. V and J are TRBV20-1 and TRBJ2-1, with TRBD2 matching 7 bases. This CDR3 spans 15 amino acids. Trimming removed 2 bases from V and 0 bases from J; junction bases left unmatched: 4. Germline values: CDR1 DFQATT, CDR2 SNEGSKA (reference sequence). CDR3 in DNA: TGCAGTGCTAGATCGACTAGCTCCTCCTACAATGAGCAGTTCTTC. This codes for CSARSTSSSYNEQFF.

Many counts were recorded for this clonotype. At one end the junction does not follow the germline gene, possibly because of a read error. The chain recombines TRBV7-7 with TRBJ2-1; weak D call: TRBD2 (5 bases). Germline CDR1 SSHAT, CDR2 FNYEAQ (reference sequence). CDR3 length: 18 residues. The CDR3 loop is CASSSSPLRAHAINEQFF. The CDR3 region has the DNA TGTGCTAGCAGCTCCTCTCCCTTGAGGGCGCATGCAATAAATGAGCAGTTCTTC.

This clonotype was detected many times. The V call is TRBV27, the J call TRBJ2-4, with a weak D call TRBD2 (5 bases). Germline values: CDR1 MNHEY, CDR2 SMNVEV (reference sequence). The V and J ends lost 1 base and 3 bases respectively, with 22 bases between them. The CDR3 spans 19 residues. The CDR3 loop is CASSLYPAGISEDKNIQYF. The CDR3 DNA reads as TGTGCCAGCAGTTTATATCCCGCCGGGATTTCCGAGGACAAAAACATTCAGTACTTC.

A word on this clonotype: The junction does not match germline at one end; this may be a read error. This sequence joins TRBV6-5 and TRBJ2-3, with 15 bases fitting TRBD2. This CDR3 has 16 residues. CDR1 and CDR2 (germline): MNHEY, SVGAGI. CDR3 sequence (DNA): TGTGCCAGCAGTTTCCCGGGACTAGCGGGAGGCGATACGAAGTATTTT. Protein: CASSFPGLAGGDTKYF.

About this clonotype itself: A much larger clone is a single base away; this may be a read error. The genes are TRBV9 and TRBJ2-1; no firm D call. Trimming took off 3 bases at V and 0 bases at J, with 13 bases between the two ends. Germline V gene data show CDR1 as SGDLS and CDR2 as YYNGEE. The CDR3 covers 16 residues. As DNA, the CDR3 is TGTGCCAGCAGCGCCCTGGGCCTAGGCTCCTACAATGAGCAGTTCTTC. It specifies CASSALGLGSYNEQFF. The entire variable domain, with the rest obtained from reference TRBV9 and TRBJ2-1, is as follows: DSGVTQTPKHLITATGQRVTLRCSPRSGDLSVYWYQQSLDQGLQFLIQYYNGEERAKGNILERFSAQQFPDLHSELNLSSLELGDSALYFCASSALGLGSYNEQFFGPGTRLTVL.

V gene TRBV6-2 or TRBV6-3 combines with J gene TRBJ1-5; 11 nucleotides line up with TRBD1. Germline lookup yields CDR1 MNHEY and CDR2 SVGEGT. The V segment lost 2 bases and the J segment 6 bases; nucleotides outside the gene matches: 9. The CDR3 contains 17 residues. CDR3 in amino acids: CASSYPGTGGMGQPQHF. In DNA form, the CDR3 reads TGTGCCAGCAGTTACCCCGGGACAGGGGGAATGGGTCAGCCCCAGCATTTT.

The chain recombines TRBV25-1 with TRBJ2-7, with D unclear. The CDR3 consists of 13 residues. Per germline, CDR1 MGHDK and CDR2 SYGVNS. The V end lost 3 bases, the J end lost 5 bases, and 11 bases lay between the germline ends. Here the CDR3 reads CASSDPGPHEQYF. The CDR3, as DNA: TGTGCCAGCAGTGATCCAGGCCCCCACGAGCAGTACTTC.

This clonotype was found a few times. J is TRBJ2-1 and V is TRBV28, with no clear D. Germline loops: CDR1 MDHEN, CDR2 SYDVKM. Trimming removed 4 bases at V and 9 bases at J, with 25 bases between. The CDR3 totals 17 residues. The CDR3 spells CASSYYVPVDVLGEQFF. CDR3 bases: TGTGCCAGCAGTTATTATGTCCCCGTCGACGTCCTCGGTGAGCAGTTCTTC.

This clonotype rates as medium-sized. The V gene is TRBV20-1, the J gene TRBJ2-7; a weak D match, TRBD2 (5 bases). The CDR3 sequence is 13 residues long. CDR1 and CDR2 (germline): DFQATT, SNEGSKA (reference sequence). CDR3 sequence reads: CSAGVGILGEQYF. The DNA for the CDR3 is TGCAGCGCCGGGGTCGGAATCCTGGGCGAGCAGTACTTC.

There are many counts of this clonotype. The chain is built from TRBV20-1 and TRBJ2-3; TRBD1 matches at 8 bases. CDR1 and CDR2 from the germline V gene are DFQATT and SNEGSKA (reference sequence). Germline trimming cut 5 bases from V and 2 bases from J; bases unmatched to any gene: 12. This CDR3 contains 16 residues. CDR3 bases: TGCAGTGCTCAAAAGCCCAGGGGGCTCCTCACAGATACGCAGTATTTT. As protein: CSAQKPRGLLTDTQYF.

This clonotype was observed a few times. This sequence joins TRBV7-2 and TRBJ2-7; D not certain. The ends were cut back, 1 base at V and 4 bases at J, with 8 bases in the middle. The CDR3 loop spans 13 amino acids. From germline, CDR1 is SGHTA and CDR2 FQGNSA. In DNA, the CDR3 is TGTGCCAGCAGCTTAGGCAGGCTTTACGAGCAGTACTTC. This sequence encodes CASSLGRLYEQYF.

This chain connects TRBV29-1 to TRBJ1-2; unclear D gene. Trimming left V 0 bases short and J 8 bases short, with 10 bases between. The CDR3 sequence is 12 residues long. Germline lookup yields CDR1 SQVTM and CDR2 ANQGSEA. CDR3 region: CSVEDLIDGYTF. The CDR3 DNA is TGCAGCGTTGAAGATCTGATCGACGGCTACACCTTC.

The rearrangement links TRBV10-3 to TRBJ2-7; D gene uncertain. The CDR3 extends over 13 amino acids. CDR1 is ENHRY, CDR2 SYGVKD, per germline. V was clipped by 6 bases and J by 3 bases, with 12 bases between them. The CDR3 bases are TGTGCCATCAGAGGTCTGTTGAGCTACGAGCAGTACTTC. Its protein is CAIRGLLSYEQYF.

This clonotype was counted between two and nine times. The chain has TRBV27 and TRBJ2-5; 13 bases line up with TRBD2. Trimming took 3 bases from V and 1 from J; bases not matched to a gene: 5. CDR1 is MNHEY and CDR2 is SMNVEV in the germline V gene (reference sequence). CDR3 length equals 17 residues. CDR3 loop: CASSFRTSGSLQETQYF. DNA for the CDR3: TGTGCCAGCAGTTTCCGGACTAGCGGGAGCCTCCAAGAGACCCAGTACTTC.

This clonotype was seen repeatedly, ten times or more. The rearrangement uses TRBV5-6 and TRBJ2-5; D remains ambiguous. Trimming took off 1 base at V and 5 bases at J, with 6 bases between the two ends. CDR1 is SGHDT and CDR2 is YYEEEE in the germline V gene. CDR3 length equals 12 residues. CDR3 DNA sequence: TGTGCCAGCAGCTTGTTGCGGGAGACCCAGTACTTC. Its protein is CASSLLRETQYF.

The chain is built from TRBV27 and TRBJ2-7, with a possible D match to TRBD1 (6 bases). Germline CDR1 MNHEY, CDR2 SMNVEV (reference sequence). There are 14 residues in the CDR3. Trimming removed 5 bases at V and 1 base at J, with 12 bases between. CDR3 nucleotides: TGTGCCAGCAGTCCAAACAGGGTTTCCTACGAGCAGTACTTC. As protein: CASSPNRVSYEQYF.

Sample share makes this clonotype medium-sized. The chain carries TRBV4-3 and TRBJ2-1; no definite D call. Germline V lookup: CDR1 LGHNA, CDR2 YSLEER. With 1 base removed from V and 6 bases from J, the gap between germline ends came to 7 bases. The CDR3 extends over 13 amino acids. The chain's CDR3 is CASSQVRINEQFF. CDR3 DNA sequence: TGCGCCAGCAGCCAAGTTAGGATCAATGAGCAGTTCTTC.

This chain connects TRBV4-3 to TRBJ2-3; tentatively, D is TRBD1 (5 bases). Germline V gene data show CDR1 as LGHNA and CDR2 as YSLEER. The CDR3 runs 16 residues. V was trimmed by 0 bases and J by 1 base, leaving 11 bases between them. The CDR3 nucleotides are TGCGCCAGCAGCCAAGATCAAATAGGGGGCACAGATACGCAGTATTTT. Encoded protein: CASSQDQIGGTDTQYF.